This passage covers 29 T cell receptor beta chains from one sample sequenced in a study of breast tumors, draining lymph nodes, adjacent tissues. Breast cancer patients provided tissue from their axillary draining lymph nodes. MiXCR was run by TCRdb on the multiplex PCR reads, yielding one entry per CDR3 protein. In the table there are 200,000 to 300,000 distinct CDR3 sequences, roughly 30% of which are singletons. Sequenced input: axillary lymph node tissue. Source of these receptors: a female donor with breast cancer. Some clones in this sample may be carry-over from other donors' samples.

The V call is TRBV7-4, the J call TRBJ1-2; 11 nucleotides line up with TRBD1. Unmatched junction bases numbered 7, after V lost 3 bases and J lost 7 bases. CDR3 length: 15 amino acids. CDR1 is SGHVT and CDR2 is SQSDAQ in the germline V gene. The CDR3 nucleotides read TGTGCCAGCAGCTTTATCCGGACAGGGGGCCGTGGCTACACCTTC. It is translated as CASSFIRTGGRGYTF.

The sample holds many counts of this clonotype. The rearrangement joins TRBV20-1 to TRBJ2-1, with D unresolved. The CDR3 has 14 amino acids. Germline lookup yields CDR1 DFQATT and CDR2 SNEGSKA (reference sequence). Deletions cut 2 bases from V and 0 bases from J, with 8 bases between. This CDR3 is CSARWATSYNEQFF. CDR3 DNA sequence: TGCAGTGCTAGATGGGCTACCTCCTACAATGAGCAGTTCTTC.

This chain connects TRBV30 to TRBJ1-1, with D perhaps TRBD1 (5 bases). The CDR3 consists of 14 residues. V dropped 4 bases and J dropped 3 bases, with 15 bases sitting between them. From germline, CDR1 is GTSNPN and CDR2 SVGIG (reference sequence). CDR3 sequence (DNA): TGTGCCTGGATCCTCGACCGGACATACACTGAAGCTTTCTTT. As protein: CAWILDRTYTEAFF.

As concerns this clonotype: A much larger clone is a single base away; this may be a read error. The CDR3 DNA reads as TGTGCCGTCGCCTCGGGAGATACGCAGTATTTT. This codes for CAVASGDTQYF. The chain carries TRBV6-1 and TRBJ2-3; D is undetermined. Germline CDR1 and CDR2: MNHNS and SASEGT. V shed 11 bases and J shed 5 bases, with 11 bases lying between them. This CDR3 is 11 amino acids long.

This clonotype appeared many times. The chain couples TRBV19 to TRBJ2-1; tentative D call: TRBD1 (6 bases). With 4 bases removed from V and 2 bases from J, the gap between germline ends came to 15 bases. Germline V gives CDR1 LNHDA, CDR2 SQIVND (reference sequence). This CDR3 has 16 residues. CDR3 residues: CASSRSGTMTYNEQFF. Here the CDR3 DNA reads TGTGCCAGTAGTAGATCCGGGACAATGACCTACAATGAGCAGTTCTTC.

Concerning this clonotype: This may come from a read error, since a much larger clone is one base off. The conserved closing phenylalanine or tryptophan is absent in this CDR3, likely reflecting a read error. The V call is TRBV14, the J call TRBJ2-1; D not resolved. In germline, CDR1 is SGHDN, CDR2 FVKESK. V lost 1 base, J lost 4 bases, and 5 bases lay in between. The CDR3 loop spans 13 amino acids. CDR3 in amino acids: CASSQGVYNEQFS. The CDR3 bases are TGTGCCAGCAGCCAAGGAGTTTACAATGAGCAGTTCTCC.

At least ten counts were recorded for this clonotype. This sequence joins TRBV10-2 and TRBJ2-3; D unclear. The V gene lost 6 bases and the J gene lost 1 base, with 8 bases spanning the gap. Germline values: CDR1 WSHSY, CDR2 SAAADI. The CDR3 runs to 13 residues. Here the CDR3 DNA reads TGCGCCAGCAGCCCCCTTGGCACAGATACGCAGTATTTT. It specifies CASSPLGTDTQYF.

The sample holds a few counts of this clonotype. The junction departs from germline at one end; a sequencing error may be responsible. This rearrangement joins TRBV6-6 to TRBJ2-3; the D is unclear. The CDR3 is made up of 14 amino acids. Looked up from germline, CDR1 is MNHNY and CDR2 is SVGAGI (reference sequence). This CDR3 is CASSHSPVTDTQYF. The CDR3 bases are TGTGCCAGCAGTCACTCGCCTGTAACAGATACGCAGTATTTT.

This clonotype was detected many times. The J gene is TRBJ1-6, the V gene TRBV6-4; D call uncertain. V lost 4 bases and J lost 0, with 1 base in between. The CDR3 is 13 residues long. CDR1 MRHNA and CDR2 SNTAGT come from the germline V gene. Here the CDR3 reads CASSVSYNSPLHF. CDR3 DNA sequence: TGTGCCAGCAGTGTCTCCTATAATTCACCCCTCCACTTT.

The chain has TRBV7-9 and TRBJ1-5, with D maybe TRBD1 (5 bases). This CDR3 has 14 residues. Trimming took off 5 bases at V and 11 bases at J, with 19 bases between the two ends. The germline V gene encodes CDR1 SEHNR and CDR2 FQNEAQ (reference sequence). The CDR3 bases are TGTGCCAGCAGCCATGGGTGGGGCATAGAGACCCAGCATTTT. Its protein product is CASSHGWGIETQHF.

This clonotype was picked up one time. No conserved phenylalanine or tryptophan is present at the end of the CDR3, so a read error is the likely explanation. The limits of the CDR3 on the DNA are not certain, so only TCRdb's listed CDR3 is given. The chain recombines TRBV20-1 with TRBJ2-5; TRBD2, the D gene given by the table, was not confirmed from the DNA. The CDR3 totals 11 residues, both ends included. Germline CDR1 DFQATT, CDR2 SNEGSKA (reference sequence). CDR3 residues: CSAPGGDLGTS.

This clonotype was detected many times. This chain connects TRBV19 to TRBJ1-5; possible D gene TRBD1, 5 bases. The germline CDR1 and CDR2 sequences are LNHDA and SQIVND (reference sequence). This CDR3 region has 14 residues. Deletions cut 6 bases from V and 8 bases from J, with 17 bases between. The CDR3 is CASRRDARVEPQHF. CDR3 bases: TGTGCCAGTAGAAGGGACGCAAGAGTGGAGCCCCAGCATTTT.

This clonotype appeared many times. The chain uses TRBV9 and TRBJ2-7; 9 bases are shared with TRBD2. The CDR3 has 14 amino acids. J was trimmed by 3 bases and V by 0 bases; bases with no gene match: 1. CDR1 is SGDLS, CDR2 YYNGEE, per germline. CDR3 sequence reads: CASSVGLADYEQYF. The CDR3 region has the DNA TGTGCCAGCAGCGTAGGACTAGCGGACTACGAGCAGTACTTC.

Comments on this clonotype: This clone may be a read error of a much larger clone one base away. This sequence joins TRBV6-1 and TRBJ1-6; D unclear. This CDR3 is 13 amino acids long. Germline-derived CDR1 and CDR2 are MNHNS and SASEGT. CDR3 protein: CGSTEFYNSPLHF. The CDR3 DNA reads TGTGGGTCGACGGAATTCTATAATTCACCCCTCCACTTT.

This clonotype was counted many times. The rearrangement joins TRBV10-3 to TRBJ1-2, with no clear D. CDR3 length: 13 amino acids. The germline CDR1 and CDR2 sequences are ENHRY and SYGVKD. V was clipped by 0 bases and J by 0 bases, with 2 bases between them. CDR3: CAISESTNYGYTF. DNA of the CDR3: TGTGCCATCAGTGAGTCGACTAACTATGGCTACACCTTC.

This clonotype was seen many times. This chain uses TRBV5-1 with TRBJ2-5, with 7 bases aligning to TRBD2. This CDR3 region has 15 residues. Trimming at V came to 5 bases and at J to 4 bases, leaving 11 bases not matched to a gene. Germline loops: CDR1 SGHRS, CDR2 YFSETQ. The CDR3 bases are TGCGCCAGCAGGGGGAGGGGAGGGCCAACAGAGACCCAGTACTTC. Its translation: CASRGRGGPTETQYF.

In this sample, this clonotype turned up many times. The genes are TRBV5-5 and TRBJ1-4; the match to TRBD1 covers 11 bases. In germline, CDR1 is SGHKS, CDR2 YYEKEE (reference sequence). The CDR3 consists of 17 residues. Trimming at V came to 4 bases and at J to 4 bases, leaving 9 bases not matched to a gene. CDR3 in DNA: TGTGCCAGCAGCACCGGGACAGGGGGTTCACTTAATGAAAAACTGTTTTTT. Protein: CASSTGTGGSLNEKLFF. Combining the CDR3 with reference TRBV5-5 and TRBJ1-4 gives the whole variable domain DAGVTQSPTHLIKTRGQQVTLRCSPISGHKSVSWYQQVLGQGPQFIFQYYEKEERGRGNFPDRFSARQFPNYSSELNVNALLLGDSALYLCASSTGTGGSLNEKLFFGSGTQLSVL.

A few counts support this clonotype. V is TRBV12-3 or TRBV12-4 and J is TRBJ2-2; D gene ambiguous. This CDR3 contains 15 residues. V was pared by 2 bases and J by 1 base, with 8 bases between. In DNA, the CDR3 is TGTGCCAGCAGTTTAATAGGAATGAACACCGGGGAGCTGTTTTTT. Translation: CASSLIGMNTGELFF.

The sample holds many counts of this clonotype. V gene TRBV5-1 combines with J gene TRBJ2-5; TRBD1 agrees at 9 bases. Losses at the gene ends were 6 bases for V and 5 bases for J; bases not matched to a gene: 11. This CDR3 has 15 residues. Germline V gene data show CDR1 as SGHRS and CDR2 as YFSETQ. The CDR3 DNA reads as TGCGCCAGCACTATTAGGACAGGGGCGGGCGAGACCCAGTACTTC. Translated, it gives CASTIRTGAGETQYF.

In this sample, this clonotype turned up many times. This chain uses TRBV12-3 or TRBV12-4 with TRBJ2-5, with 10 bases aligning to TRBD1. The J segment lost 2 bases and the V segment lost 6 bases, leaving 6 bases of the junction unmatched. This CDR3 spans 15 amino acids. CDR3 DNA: TGTGCCAGCAGCCCCAGACAGGGGGCGCAAGAGACCCAGTACTTC. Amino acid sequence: CASSPRQGAQETQYF.

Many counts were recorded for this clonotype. Here the CDR3 reads CASSDGLTAYNEQFF. The CDR3 nucleotides are TGCGCCAGCAGCGACGGACTAACCGCCTACAATGAGCAGTTCTTC. J is TRBJ2-1 and V is TRBV5-1; D perhaps matches TRBD2 (6 bases). The germline gives CDR1 SGHRS, CDR2 YFSETQ. This CDR3 region has 15 residues. Trimming took 4 bases from V and 2 from J, leaving 13 bases between them.

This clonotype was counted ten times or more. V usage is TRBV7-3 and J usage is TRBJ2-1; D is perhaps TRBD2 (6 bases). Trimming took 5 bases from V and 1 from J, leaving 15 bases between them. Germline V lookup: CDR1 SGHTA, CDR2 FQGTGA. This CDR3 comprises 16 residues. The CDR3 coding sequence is TGTGCCAGCAGCCTCGAGGCGGCGGGATCCTACAATGAGCAGTTCTTC. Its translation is CASSLEAAGSYNEQFF.

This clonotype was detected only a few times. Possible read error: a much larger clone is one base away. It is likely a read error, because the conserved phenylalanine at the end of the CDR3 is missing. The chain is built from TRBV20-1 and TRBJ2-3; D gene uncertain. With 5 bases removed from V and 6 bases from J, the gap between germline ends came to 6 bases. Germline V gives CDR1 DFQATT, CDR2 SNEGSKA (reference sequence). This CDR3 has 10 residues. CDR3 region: CSAYLDTQYS. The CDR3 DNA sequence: TGCAGTGCTTATCTCGATACGCAGTATTCT.

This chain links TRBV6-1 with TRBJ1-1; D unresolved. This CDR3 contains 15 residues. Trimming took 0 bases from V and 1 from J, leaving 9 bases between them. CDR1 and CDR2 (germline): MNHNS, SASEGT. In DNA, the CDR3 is TGTGCCAGCAGTGAAGCGAGGTCAAAGAACACTGAAGCTTTCTTT. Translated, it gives CASSEARSKNTEAFF.

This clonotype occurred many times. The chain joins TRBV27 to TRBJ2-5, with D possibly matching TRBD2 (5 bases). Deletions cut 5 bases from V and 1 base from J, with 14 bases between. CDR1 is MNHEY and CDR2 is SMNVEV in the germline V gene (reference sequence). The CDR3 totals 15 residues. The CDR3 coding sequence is TGTGCCAGCAGTCCGCGAGGGCGGGCCCAAGAGACCCAGTACTTC. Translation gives CASSPRGRAQETQYF.

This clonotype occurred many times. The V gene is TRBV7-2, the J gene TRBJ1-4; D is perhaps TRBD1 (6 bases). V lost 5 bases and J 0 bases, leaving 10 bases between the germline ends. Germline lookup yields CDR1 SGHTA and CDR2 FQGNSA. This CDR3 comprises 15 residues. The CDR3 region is CASSRSGATNEKLFF. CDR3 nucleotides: TGTGCCAGCAGCCGATCAGGGGCAACTAATGAAAAACTGTTTTTT.

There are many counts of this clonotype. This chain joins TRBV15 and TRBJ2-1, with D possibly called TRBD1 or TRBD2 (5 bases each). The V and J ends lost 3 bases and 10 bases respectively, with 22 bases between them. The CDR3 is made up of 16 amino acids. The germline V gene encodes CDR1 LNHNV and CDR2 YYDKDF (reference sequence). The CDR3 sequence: CATSSMGWGTNGEQFF. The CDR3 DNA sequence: TGTGCCACCAGCAGCATGGGTTGGGGGACGAATGGCGAGCAGTTCTTC.

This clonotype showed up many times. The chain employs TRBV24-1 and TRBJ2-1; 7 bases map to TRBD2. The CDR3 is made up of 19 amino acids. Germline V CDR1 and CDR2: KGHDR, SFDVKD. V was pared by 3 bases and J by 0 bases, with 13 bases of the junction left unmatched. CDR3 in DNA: TGTGCCACCAGTGATAAGGGCCGAGTGGGCGGGAGCTCCTACAATGAGCAGTTCTTC. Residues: CATSDKGRVGGSSYNEQFF.

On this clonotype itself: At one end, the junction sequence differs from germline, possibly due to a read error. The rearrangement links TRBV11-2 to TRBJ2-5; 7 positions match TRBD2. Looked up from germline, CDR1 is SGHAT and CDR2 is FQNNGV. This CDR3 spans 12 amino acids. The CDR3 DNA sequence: TGCGCCAGCGCCAGGCGGGGGGAGACCCAGTACTTC. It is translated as CASARRGETQYF.